The T cell receptor beta chain under discussion was sequenced for a study of cytomegalovirus exposure and HLA in healthy donors. As for the study in general: A prior study identified 117 million unique TCR beta sequences from roughly 180 million T cells.

The primer mix had 60 Vbeta and 13 Jbeta primers. Using immunoSEQ multiplex PCR, the repertoire was profiled, and TCRdb retains in-frame clones only, with some absent. Recorded for this sample: 110,000 to 150,000 clones. The CDR3 loop spans 13 amino acids. Germline V gene data show CDR1 as LNHDA and CDR2 as SQIVND (reference sequence). J was trimmed by 7 bases and V by 5 bases; bases with no gene match: 8. The J gene is TRBJ2-7, the V gene TRBV19, with TRBD2 matching 7 bases. The sequenced sample consisted of PBMCs. The clonotype was recovered from a male donor in good health and CMV-seronegative. The CDR3 protein is CASSQRGLGEQYF. CDR3 in DNA: TGTGCCAGTAGTCAGCGGGGATTAGGGGAGCAGTACTTC.